These T cell receptor beta chains were read from a single sample in a study of blood T cell repertoires in COVID-19. Libraries were prepared by immunoSEQ multiplex PCR; TCRdb keeps only in-frame clonotypes and omits some of them. Found here are around 150,000 clones, 70% to 85% of them singletons; the top ten hold around 7%. Sequencing was performed on peripheral blood. The receptors were gathered from a woman aged 40-49 years with COVID-19, enrolled during active disease. Both conserved end residues are part of each CDR3. D genes are given only for firm matches. Clone size is shown for a subset of rows, as once, few, many or a class of expanded clone.

D	V	size	J	CDR3	DNA
TRBD1	TRBV2	NA	TRBJ1-1	CASSPRGTGYEAFF	TGTGCCAGCAGTCCCCGTGGGACAGGATATGAAGCTTTCTTT
TRBD1	TRBV2	NA	TRBJ2-3	CASSGGTGGWTDTQYF	TGTGCCAGCAGTGGAGGGACAGGGGGCTGGACAGATACGCAGTATTTT
TRBD1	TRBV6-4	NA	TRBJ2-7	CASSDGRQGASYEQYF	TGTGCCAGCAGTGACGGGAGACAGGGGGCGTCCTACGAGCAGTACTTC
NA	TRBV7-9	NA	TRBJ2-3	CASSLAGSTDTQYF	TGTGCCAGCAGCTTAGCCGGTAGCACAGATACGCAGTATTTT
TRBD2	TRBV27	NA	TRBJ2-1	CASKPGLPRNEQFF	TGTGCCAGCAAGCCGGGACTACCTCGGAATGAGCAGTTCTTC
NA	TRBV6-5	few	TRBJ2-1	CASSFVRDYNEQFF	TGTGCCAGCAGTTTCGTTCGGGATTACAATGAGCAGTTCTTC
TRBD2	TRBV30	few	TRBJ2-7	CAWSVSIGGGLYEQYF	TGTGCCTGGAGTGTTTCCATTGGGGGAGGGCTCTACGAGCAGTACTTC
NA	TRBV7-6	NA	TRBJ2-6	CASSWGEPTRSGANVLTF	TGTGCCAGCAGCTGGGGGGAACCCACCAGATCTGGGGCCAACGTCCTGACTTTC
NA	TRBV5-4	once	TRBJ2-2	CASSPGGQGGTGELFF	TGTGCCAGCAGCCCTGGCGGCCAGGGCGGCACCGGGGAGCTGTTTTTT
TRBD2	TRBV7-3	NA	TRBJ2-3	CASSLQAGGTTDTQYF	TGTGCCAGCAGCCTCCAAGCGGGGGGGACCACAGATACGCAGTATTTT
NA	TRBV9	NA	TRBJ2-1	CASSVAPDYYNEQFF	TGTGCCAGCAGCGTAGCCCCGGACTACTACAATGAGCAGTTCTTC
NA	TRBV2	NA	TRBJ2-5	CASSAVETQYF	TGTGCCAGCAGTGCAGTAGAGACCCAGTACTTC
TRBD2	TRBV5-1	NA	TRBJ2-7	CASSPSSGAGEQYF	TGCGCCAGCAGCCCGAGTAGCGGGGCTGGGGAGCAGTACTTC
NA	TRBV7-9	NA	TRBJ2-7	CASSLGPVTVTYEQYF	TGTGCCAGCAGCTTGGGTCCCGTAACAGTGACCTACGAGCAGTACTTC
TRBD1	TRBV28	few	TRBJ1-5	CASSPQGAGQPQHF	TGTGCCAGCAGTCCTCAGGGGGCCGGGCAGCCCCAGCATTTT
TRBD2	TRBV19	NA	TRBJ2-1	CATREGNEQFF	TGTGCCACAAGGGAGGGGAATGAGCAGTTCTTC
NA	TRBV13	medium-sized	TRBJ2-7	CASGLRGAYEQYF	TGTGCCAGCGGCCTTAGGGGCGCCTACGAGCAGTACTTC
NA	TRBV27	NA	TRBJ2-1	CASSLESYNEQFF	TGTGCCAGCAGTTTAGAGAGCTACAATGAGCAGTTCTTC
NA	TRBV4-1	NA	TRBJ1-3	CASSQDRGSGNTIYF	TGCGCCAGCAGCCAAGACAGGGGATCTGGAAACACCATATATTTT
TRBD2	TRBV5-4	NA	TRBJ2-1	CASSPTSGPYNEQFF	TGTGCCAGCAGCCCGACTAGCGGACCTTACAATGAGCAGTTCTTC
TRBD1	TRBV6-5	once	TRBJ2-5	CATRDRVLETQYF	TGTGCCACCAGGGACAGGGTGTTAGAGACCCAGTACTTC
NA	TRBV6-1	NA	TRBJ2-1	CASSEERWGNEQFF	TGTGCCAGCAGTGAAGAGCGGTGGGGTAATGAGCAGTTCTTC
TRBD2	TRBV28	NA	TRBJ2-7	CASSRPSGISPHF	TGTGCCAGCAGTCGCCCTAGCGGGATTTCTCCACACTTC
NA	TRBV28	NA	TRBJ2-5	CASSPQGLGFRETQYF	TGTGCCAGCAGTCCCCAGGGACTTGGCTTTAGGGAGACCCAGTACTTC
NA	TRBV28	NA	TRBJ1-5	CASSLSTGYEVQHF	TGTGCCAGCAGTTTATCAACTGGGTATGAGGTACAGCATTTT
NA	TRBV6-5	NA	TRBJ1-6	CASLKSSYNSPLHF	TGTGCCAGCCTTAAGAGCTCCTATAATTCACCCCTCCACTTT
TRBD2	TRBV27	NA	TRBJ2-7	CASSSGTSGINYYEQYF	TGTGCCAGCAGTTCCGGGACTAGCGGCATCAATTACTACGAGCAGTACTTC
TRBD1	TRBV5-4	few	TRBJ1-1	CASSLAGTDEAFF	TGTGCCAGCAGCTTGGCCGGGACAGATGAAGCTTTCTTT
NA	TRBV28	NA	TRBJ2-1	CASSRVVEQFF	TGTGCCAGCAGCCGGGTGGTTGAGCAGTTCTTC